This record concerns one T cell receptor (beta chain) sequence. These data are taken from a study of cytomegalovirus exposure and HLA in healthy donors. Germline V gene sequence: CDR1 MNHEY, CDR2 SVGAGI. V was clipped by 4 bases and J by 2 bases, with 12 bases between them. There are 14 residues in the CDR3. Generated by immunoSEQ multiplex PCR, the TCRdb table keeps only in-frame clones and is missing some. There are under 200,000 clones in the sample; 75% to 90% occur only once, and around 2% lies in the top ten. The study drew the donors from its approximately 120-subject validation cohort, separate from the 666-subject first cohort.

The chain is built from TRBV6-5 and TRBJ2-7; D might be TRBD1 (6 bases). Sequencing was carried out using PBMCs. The sequence derives from a woman between 18 and 29 years old in good health and CMV-seronegative. This CDR3 reads CASSLNRETYEQYF. The CDR3 DNA reads TGTGCCAGCAGTTTAAACAGGGAAACCTACGAGCAGTACTTC.